The rows below give T cell receptor beta chains drawn from one sample of a study of technical replicates of blood from a few donors. Profiling relied on immunoSEQ multiplex PCR, and the TCRdb table lists in-frame clones only, not all of them. The sample has about 71,000 clones; over 85% are singletons. Sequencing was performed on T cells isolated from PBMCs. Source of these receptors: a human donor in good health. Each CDR3 is given with its conserved first and last residue. The D gene is left open where the match is weak. Some rows have no size entry. The others give once, few or many, or a class for an expanded clone.

length	V	J	size	D	CDR3	DNA
16	TRBV6-5	TRBJ2-3	.	TRBD2	CASSYLYSGTTDTQYF	TGTGCCAGCAGTTACTTATATAGCGGGACCACAGATACGCAGTATTTT
15	TRBV5-4	TRBJ1-2	.	TRBD1	CASSLMAGQGYGYTF	TGTGCCAGCAGCTTGATGGCGGGACAGGGGTATGGCTACACCTTC
17	TRBV5-1	TRBJ2-1	.	TRBD2	CASSLPGAGGPYNEQFF	TGCGCCAGCAGCTTGCCGGGGGCGGGAGGACCGTACAATGAGCAGTTCTTC
15	TRBV4-3	TRBJ1-1	.	.	CASSPNSGTGLEAFF	TGCGCCAGCAGCCCCAATTCCGGGACGGGACTTGAAGCTTTCTTT
14	TRBV2	TRBJ2-2	once	.	CASGETANTGELFF	TGTGCCAGCGGGGAGACCGCGAACACCGGGGAGCTGTTTTTT
16	TRBV19	TRBJ2-3	.	TRBD2	CASSMLTSGSSDTQYF	TGTGCCAGTAGTATGTTGACTAGCGGGAGTTCAGATACGCAGTATTTT
13	TRBV11-2	TRBJ2-7	once	.	CASSLRRTYEQYF	TGTGCCAGCAGCTTACGGCGGACCTACGAGCAGTACTTC
14	TRBV7-2	TRBJ2-7	.	TRBD1	CASIPPGQGYVQYF	TGTGCCAGCATTCCACCGGGACAGGGTTATGTGCAGTACTTC
13	TRBV7-2	TRBJ1-2	.	.	CASSLAESYGYTF	TGTGCCAGCAGCTTAGCAGAGTCCTATGGCTACACCTTC
15	TRBV7-2	TRBJ2-7	.	TRBD2	CASSLGAGGPDEQYF	TGTGCCAGCAGCTTAGGAGCGGGAGGGCCGGACGAGCAGTACTTC
18	TRBV9	TRBJ2-1	.	.	CASSVAPGLADSYNEQFF	TGTGCCAGCAGCGTAGCCCCCGGGCTAGCTGATTCCTACAATGAGCAGTTCTTC
16	TRBV5-1	TRBJ1-3	.	TRBD1	CASSQAGTGSGNTIYF	TGCGCCAGCAGCCAGGCCGGGACAGGGTCTGGAAACACCATATATTTT
14	TRBV19	TRBJ1-2	.	.	CASSIAPQVRGYTF	TGTGCCAGTAGTATAGCCCCACAGGTTCGGGGCTACACCTTC
14	TRBV28	TRBJ2-7	.	TRBD1	CASSPGQVEYEQYF	TGTGCCAGCAGTCCAGGACAGGTAGAATACGAGCAGTACTTC
16	TRBV4-3	TRBJ2-1	.	.	CASSQDLGGRRNEQFF	TGCGCCAGCAGCCAAGATCTAGGAGGGAGGAGAAATGAGCAGTTCTTC
15	TRBV7-9	TRBJ1-1	.	TRBD1	CASSLVTGESTEAFF	TGTGCCAGCAGCTTAGTAACAGGGGAGTCCACTGAAGCTTTCTTT
15	TRBV5-6	TRBJ2-7	.	TRBD1	CASSYGTVKVYEQYF	TGTGCCAGCAGCTACGGGACAGTTAAAGTCTACGAGCAGTACTTC
16	TRBV10-3	TRBJ2-2	.	TRBD2	CAISGNIAGAAGELFF	TGTGCCATCAGTGGAAACATAGCGGGAGCGGCCGGGGAGCTGTTTTTT
13	TRBV9	TRBJ2-1	.	.	CASSADREDEQFF	TGTGCCAGCAGCGCTGACAGGGAGGATGAGCAGTTCTTC
16	TRBV4-1	TRBJ2-7	.	TRBD1	CASSQVTGTGVHEQYF	TGCGCCAGCAGCCAAGTCACCGGGACAGGGGTCCACGAGCAGTACTTC
12	TRBV28	TRBJ2-7	.	.	CASSFPGSEQYF	TGTGCCAGCAGTTTCCCTGGTAGCGAGCAGTACTTC
14	TRBV2	TRBJ2-1	.	.	CASSSIEGDNEQFF	TGTGCCAGCAGCTCTATTGAGGGAGACAATGAGCAGTTCTTC
14	TRBV5-6	TRBJ1-3	few	.	CASNHGSSGNTIYF	TGTGCCAGCAACCACGGGTCCTCTGGAAACACCATATATTTT
16	TRBV9	TRBJ2-5	once	TRBD2	CASSAELAGGQETQYF	TGTGCCAGCAGCGCCGAACTAGCGGGGGGACAAGAGACCCAGTACTTC
16	TRBV6-6	TRBJ2-7	.	TRBD2	CASSRLGLDRAYEQYF	TGTGCCAGCAGTCGACTTGGACTAGATAGGGCCTACGAGCAGTACTTC
15	TRBV10-3	TRBJ2-3	.	.	CAINTAVSSTDTQYF	TGTGCCATCAATACAGCGGTTTCTAGCACAGATACGCAGTATTTT
13	TRBV6-1	TRBJ1-4	.	.	CASSERDFEKLFF	TGTGCCAGCAGTGAAAGGGACTTTGAAAAACTGTTTTTT
12	TRBV29-1	TRBJ2-3	.	.	CSVEDLTGTQYF	TGCAGCGTTGAAGATTTGACGGGTACGCAGTATTTT
15	TRBV2	TRBJ1-2	.	.	CASSEFMAVNYGYTF	TGTGCCAGCAGTGAATTCATGGCCGTCAACTATGGCTACACCTTC
16	TRBV9	TRBJ2-1	.	TRBD2	CASSPSLAGTYNEQFF	TGTGCCAGCAGCCCAAGTCTAGCGGGAACCTACAATGAGCAGTTCTTC
14	TRBV5-4	TRBJ1-2	.	.	CASSLARGGLGYTF	TGTGCCAGCAGCTTGGCGCGAGGAGGGCTTGGCTACACCTTC
18	TRBV18	TRBJ2-3	.	TRBD2	CASSPRLAGGPSTDTQYF	TGTGCCAGCTCACCAAGACTAGCGGGAGGCCCAAGCACAGATACGCAGTATTTT
16	TRBV19	TRBJ1-2	.	.	CASVTVTKGHARGYTF	TGTGCCAGCGTCACCGTAACTAAGGGGCATGCGAGGGGCTACACCTTC
14	TRBV7-9	TRBJ1-2	.	.	CASSLGTANYGYTF	TGTGCCAGCAGCTTAGGGACAGCTAACTATGGCTACACCTTC
14	TRBV10-3	TRBJ1-2	.	TRBD1	CAISEGQGGYGYTF	TGTGCCATCAGTGAGGGACAGGGAGGCTATGGCTACACCTTC
16	TRBV11-3	TRBJ2-3	.	TRBD2	CASRLPGLAAQDTQYF	TGTGCCAGCAGACTCCCGGGACTAGCGGCCCAAGATACGCAGTATTTT
16	TRBV14	TRBJ1-2	.	.	CASSQDHYSGDYGYTF	TGTGCCAGCAGCCAAGATCACTACTCAGGGGACTATGGCTACACCTTC
17	TRBV6-1	TRBJ2-1	.	.	CASSAPPVAVSTYEQFF	TGTGCCAGCAGTGCCCCCCCGGTAGCCGTAAGTACCTATGAGCAGTTCTTC
15	TRBV6-5	TRBJ1-2	.	TRBD1	CASSYLQGYGYGYTF	TGTGCCAGCAGTTACTTACAGGGGTATGGCTATGGCTACACCTTC
13	TRBV5-1	TRBJ2-5	.	TRBD2	CASSSGGQETQYF	TGCGCCAGCAGCTCGGGGGGCCAAGAGACCCAGTACTTC
16	TRBV16	TRBJ2-3	.	TRBD1	CASSPGDRGSTDTQYF	TGTGCCAGCAGCCCTGGGGACAGGGGGTCCACAGATACGCAGTATTTT
15	TRBV11-2	TRBJ1-3	.	.	CASSSIRDSGNTIYF	TGTGCCAGCAGCTCGATCCGGGACTCTGGAAACACCATATATTTT
15	TRBV5-1	TRBJ2-7	.	.	CASSEQGTSSYEQYF	TGCGCCAGCAGTGAACAGGGGACTAGCTCCTACGAGCAGTACTTC
13	TRBV5-6	TRBJ2-1	.	.	CASSLGEGDEQFF	TGTGCCAGCAGCTTAGGCGAAGGGGATGAGCAGTTCTTC
13	TRBV7-3	TRBJ2-3	.	.	CASSLSGEDTQYF	TGTGCCAGCAGCTTATCAGGGGAAGATACGCAGTATTTT
15	TRBV7-9	TRBJ2-7	.	TRBD2	CASSLEGLATIEQYF	TGTGCCAGCAGCTTAGAAGGACTAGCGACAATCGAGCAGTACTTC
11	TRBV10-3	TRBJ1-1	.	TRBD1	CATGQGEEAFF	TGTGCCACAGGACAGGGGGAAGAAGCTTTCTTT
17	TRBV4-1	TRBJ2-6	.	.	CASSQDTLTVGANVLTF	TGCGCCAGCAGCCAAGATACGCTTACGGTGGGGGCCAACGTCCTGACTTTC
12	TRBV11-3	TRBJ1-2	.	.	CASSSDSLGYTF	TGTGCCAGCAGCTCCGACAGTCTTGGCTACACCTTC
13	TRBV19	TRBJ2-3	.	TRBD1	CASSQGVTDTQYF	TGTGCCAGTAGTCAGGGGGTCACAGATACGCAGTATTTT
13	TRBV9	TRBJ2-3	.	.	CASSTQQGDTQYF	TGTGCCAGCAGCACCCAGCAGGGTGATACGCAGTATTTT
15	TRBV9	TRBJ2-1	.	TRBD1	CASSVGQARSNEQFF	TGTGCCAGCAGCGTCGGACAGGCGAGATCCAATGAGCAGTTCTTC
13	TRBV5-4	TRBJ2-7	.	.	CASSLGPEYEQYF	TGTGCCAGCAGCTTGGGGCCCGAATACGAGCAGTACTTC
15	TRBV11-3	TRBJ2-5	.	TRBD2	CASSLDIAGGETQYF	TGTGCCAGCAGCTTAGACATAGCGGGAGGCGAGACCCAGTACTTC
15	TRBV11-2	TRBJ2-7	.	.	CASSLDLGSSYEQYF	TGTGCCAGCAGCTTAGATCTAGGTAGCTCCTACGAGCAGTACTTC
14	TRBV5-4	TRBJ2-7	.	TRBD1	CASSLFGQGREQYF	TGTGCCAGCAGCTTATTCGGACAGGGGCGCGAGCAGTACTTC
15	TRBV7-2	TRBJ2-5	.	TRBD1	CASSSSRTGSETQYF	TGTGCCAGCAGCTCCTCAAGGACAGGGTCGGAGACCCAGTACTTC
12	TRBV6-5	TRBJ2-1	.	.	CASSPHQNEQFF	TGTGCCAGCAGTCCCCACCAGAATGAGCAGTTCTTC
12	TRBV9	TRBJ2-1	once	.	CASSELSGEQFF	TGTGCCAGCAGCGAGCTATCCGGTGAGCAGTTCTTC
16	TRBV15	TRBJ1-2	.	.	CATSRGRGGSGYGYTF	TGTGCCACCAGCAGAGGTAGGGGGGGCTCCGGCTATGGCTACACCTTC